A selection of T cell receptor beta chains follows, all from one sample in a study of T cell clonotyping in hematopoietic cell transplantation. The protocol was immunoSEQ multiplex PCR, while the TCRdb copy is restricted to in-frame clones and leaves out a portion. The sample yields tens of thousands of clones, over 60% seen once. The sequencing here drew on peripheral blood mononuclear cells, taken before stem cell transplant. Receptor source: a man aged 50-60 years with myelodysplastic syndrome. Some clones in this sample may be carry-over from other donors' samples. CDR3s include the opening cysteine and the closing phenylalanine or tryptophan. A D gene is named only where the DNA matches it firmly. Only part of the rows carry a size: once, few, many, or a class if the clone is expanded.

D	V	size	J	CDR3	DNA
TRBD2	TRBV28	.	TRBJ2-5	CASNLAGTDETQYF	TGTGCCAGCAACCTAGCGGGGACAGATGAGACCCAGTACTTC
TRBD1	TRBV27	.	TRBJ1-2	CASSPRTGDGYTF	TGTGCCAGCAGTCCCCGGACAGGGGACGGCTACACCTTC
.	TRBV9	.	TRBJ2-2	CASSVHPGTPDTGELFF	TGTGCCAGCAGCGTTCACCCCGGGACGCCGGACACCGGGGAGCTGTTTTTT
.	TRBV5-4	.	TRBJ2-2	CASSLGGSGELFF	TGTGCCAGCAGCTTGGGGGGTTCCGGGGAGCTGTTTTTT
.	TRBV30	.	TRBJ2-7	CAWSHETIAYEQYF	TGTGCCTGGAGTCACGAGACCATAGCCTACGAGCAGTACTTC
.	TRBV7-2	few	TRBJ2-7	CASSGSSYEQYF	TGTGCCAGCAGCGGTTCCTCCTACGAGCAGTACTTC
.	TRBV19	.	TRBJ2-7	CASSIEGGGEQYF	TGTGCCAGTAGTATCGAAGGGGGTGGCGAGCAGTACTTC
.	TRBV5-1	.	TRBJ2-2	CASSLEGAGTGELFF	TGCGCCAGCAGCTTGGAGGGAGCGGGCACCGGGGAGCTGTTTTTT
TRBD1	TRBV30	few	TRBJ1-5	CAWPRQGSNQPQHF	TGTGCCTGGCCTCGACAGGGCAGCAATCAGCCCCAGCATTTT
.	TRBV14	.	TRBJ2-7	CASSQVGSEQYF	TGTGCCAGCAGCCAAGTGGGGAGCGAGCAGTACTTC
.	TRBV29-1	few	TRBJ2-1	CSHTRSFQYEQFF	TGCAGCCATACTAGATCTTTCCAATATGAGCAGTTCTTC
.	TRBV4-3	once	TRBJ1-6	CASSQESVGSTHSPLHF	TGCGCCAGCAGCCAAGAATCAGTAGGATCCACTCATTCACCCCTCCACTTT
.	TRBV2	.	TRBJ2-7	CASHLALGYEQYF	TGTGCCAGTCACCTAGCCTTGGGCTACGAGCAGTACTTC
TRBD1	TRBV14	few	TRBJ1-6	CASSQVRQGAGSPLHF	TGTGCCAGCAGCCAAGTTCGGCAGGGGGCAGGTTCACCCCTCCACTTT
TRBD2	TRBV4-1	.	TRBJ2-1	CASSQDSKRGRNEQFF	TGCGCCAGCAGCCAAGATTCAAAGCGGGGGAGAAATGAGCAGTTCTTC
.	TRBV5-6	few	TRBJ2-5	CASSLGQEGWETQYF	TGTGCCAGCAGCCTAGGACAGGAGGGATGGGAGACCCAGTACTTC
.	TRBV29-1	.	TRBJ2-5	CSVGSGQETQYF	TGCAGCGTTGGAAGCGGACAAGAGACCCAGTACTTC
.	TRBV4-1	.	TRBJ1-3	CASSSGRNSGNTIYF	TGCGCCAGCAGCTCCGGCAGGAACTCTGGAAACACCATATATTTT
TRBD1	TRBV30	.	TRBJ1-1	CAWSAFRQGVSLTEAFF	TGTGCCTGGAGCGCCTTCAGACAGGGGGTTAGTCTCACTGAAGCTTTCTTT
.	TRBV29-1	few	TRBJ2-7	CSVGVGTEQYF	TGCAGCGTTGGGGTCGGGACAGAGCAGTACTTC
.	TRBV28	.	TRBJ1-1	CASSLSGWRGNTEAFF	TGTGCCAGCAGTTTATCGGGGTGGCGAGGGAACACTGAAGCTTTCTTT
TRBD1	TRBV5-1	.	TRBJ1-3	CASSIGQGSAGNTIYF	TGCGCCAGCAGCATAGGACAGGGATCTGCTGGAAACACCATATATTTT
TRBD1	TRBV27	.	TRBJ1-2	CASRTGGDYGYTF	TGTGCCAGCCGGACAGGGGGGGACTATGGCTACACCTTC
TRBD1	TRBV29-1	.	TRBJ2-7	CSALGQANEQYF	TGCAGCGCTCTGGGACAGGCAAACGAGCAGTACTTC
TRBD2	TRBV7-2	once	TRBJ2-7	CASSSTGLVYEQYF	TGTGCCAGCAGCTCCACGGGACTAGTCTACGAGCAGTACTTC
.	TRBV29-1	.	TRBJ1-1	CSAARESNTEAFF	TGCAGCGCGGCCCGGGAGTCCAACACTGAAGCTTTCTTT
TRBD2	TRBV5-7	.	TRBJ2-5	CASGPGLAGARRETQYF	TGTGCCAGCGGCCCGGGACTAGCGGGAGCGAGGAGAGAGACCCAGTACTTC
.	TRBV25-1	few	TRBJ1-2	CASSEYSTPVYGYTF	TGTGCCAGCAGTGAATATTCGACGCCCGTCTATGGCTACACCTTC
.	TRBV7-9	.	TRBJ2-7	CASSLGGDYEQYF	TGTGCCAGCAGCTTAGGGGGGGATTACGAGCAGTACTTC
TRBD1	TRBV10-3	few	TRBJ2-7	CAISTGVAGEQYF	TGTGCCATCAGTACAGGGGTTGCCGGCGAGCAGTACTTC
TRBD1	TRBV19	.	TRBJ1-5	CASIPGQGNQPQHF	TGTGCCAGTATACCGGGACAGGGGAATCAGCCCCAGCATTTT
TRBD1	TRBV6-5	few	TRBJ2-5	CASSGQGETQYF	TGTGCCAGCAGTGGACAGGGAGAGACCCAGTACTTC
.	TRBV30	.	TRBJ2-7	CAWTLVNEQYF	TGTGCCTGGACACTAGTAAACGAGCAGTACTTC
TRBD1	TRBV28	few	TRBJ1-5	CASSSTGGLYQPQHF	TGTGCCAGCAGCTCGACAGGGGGCTTGTATCAGCCCCAGCATTTT
.	TRBV7-2	.	TRBJ2-7	CASSLGGPYEQYF	TGTGCCAGCAGCTTAGGGGGGCCTTACGAGCAGTACTTC
.	TRBV11-2	once	TRBJ2-3	CASSLAGLENTDTQYF	TGTGCCAGCAGCTTAGCAGGACTGGAAAACACAGATACGCAGTATTTT
.	TRBV7-6	.	TRBJ2-2	CASSRQNTGELFF	TGTGCCAGCAGCCGACAGAACACCGGGGAGCTGTTTTTT
.	TRBV28	.	TRBJ1-5	CASRDLIYQPQHF	TGTGCCAGCAGGGACCTGATCTATCAGCCCCAGCATTTT
.	TRBV7-2	few	TRBJ1-2	CASSPLLGYTF	TGTGCCAGCAGCCCGCTCTTGGGCTACACCTTC
.	TRBV6-5	.	TRBJ1-3	CASSYSVPLSGNTIYF	TGTGCCAGCAGTTACTCGGTTCCCCTCTCTGGAAACACCATATATTTT
.	TRBV29-1	.	TRBJ2-7	CSVDPDGGSYEQYF	TGCAGCGTTGATCCGGACGGTGGTTCCTACGAGCAGTACTTC
TRBD2	TRBV30	.	TRBJ2-5	CAWSPIAGQETQYF	TGTGCCTGGAGTCCGATAGCGGGGCAAGAGACCCAGTACTTC
.	TRBV14	.	TRBJ2-7	CASSPYRGVYEQYF	TGTGCCAGCAGTCCGTATCGCGGTGTCTACGAGCAGTACTTC
.	TRBV28	.	TRBJ2-4	CASILSSGAKNIQYF	TGTGCCAGCATCCTCTCCAGTGGAGCCAAAAACATTCAGTACTTC
TRBD2	TRBV5-1	.	TRBJ2-1	CASHLAGASFNEQFF	TGCGCCAGCCATTTAGCGGGAGCCTCGTTCAATGAGCAGTTCTTC